This TCR beta chain was recovered during a study of metastatic and nonmetastatic thyroid tumors. Across the study: Samples came from malignant and benign thyroid patients, and repertoires were compared across blood and tumor or nodule tissue.

Per the original data handling: Construction of a distant-metastasis classifier for papillary thyroid cancer relied on CDR3 differences across clinicopathological groups. MiXCR was used by TCRdb to re-call the PCR reads. TCRdb, rather than the study authors, made the V and J calls. The sample contains roughly 81,000 clones, around 9.2% of which appear only once. General observations from the study: It was reportedly found that TCR beta diversity was significantly higher in malignant thyroid tumors than in benign nodules, a difference seen in both blood and tumor samples.

A few counts support this clone. Its specificity is unknown. This sequence may be a read error, since a much larger clone differs from it by one base. Nobody among the patients had been given any treatment before thyroid surgery. The CDR3 contains 15 residues. Germline assignment: CDR1 MNHNS and CDR2 SASEGT. The sequenced sample consisted of blood. The rearrangement links TRBV6-1 to TRBJ1-4; a possible D gene is TRBD1 (5 bases). This sequence originates from a female donor with papillary thyroid cancer or a benign thyroid nodule (not recorded which). Some clones in this sample may be carry-over from other donors' samples. The CDR3 is CASSEDRGWGGKLFF. CDR3 bases: TGTGCCAGCAGCGAAGATAGGGGTTGGGGTGGAAAACTGTTTTTT.